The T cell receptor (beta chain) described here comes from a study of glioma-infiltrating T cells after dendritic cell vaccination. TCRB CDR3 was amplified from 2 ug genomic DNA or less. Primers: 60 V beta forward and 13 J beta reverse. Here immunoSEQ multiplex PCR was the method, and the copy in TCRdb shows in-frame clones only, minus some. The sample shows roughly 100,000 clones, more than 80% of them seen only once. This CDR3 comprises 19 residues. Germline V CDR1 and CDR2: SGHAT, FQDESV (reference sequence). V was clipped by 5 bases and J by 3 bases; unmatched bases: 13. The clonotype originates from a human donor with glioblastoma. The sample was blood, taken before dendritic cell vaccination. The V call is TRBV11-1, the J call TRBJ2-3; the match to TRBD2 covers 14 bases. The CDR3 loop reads CASSRTSTSGGVRTDTQYF. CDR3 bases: TGTGCCAGCAGCCGGACCTCGACTAGCGGGGGGGTAAGGACAGATACGCAGTATTTT.